The 2 T cell receptor beta chains given below trace back to one sample, sequenced in a study of regulatory T cells in long-lasting Graves disease. Arm-PCR of CDR3 regions and iRepertoire HTBI primers were used to build TCR beta libraries. TCRdb called the multiplex PCR reads again in MiXCR, with one record for every CDR3 protein. The sample contains around 480,000 distinct CDR3 sequences, about 16% of which appear only once. Time point in this sample: newly diagnosed GD, antithyroid drugs for less than 3 months. The TCR library was prepared using RNA isolated from PBMCs. These same data were also listed under a study on T cells in Graves' hyperthyroidism and ophthalmopathy.

The sample consisted of peripheral blood mononuclear cells (PBMCs), taken at new diagnosis, from a patient treated with antithyroid drugs. These receptors originate from a middle-aged woman with Graves disease.

This clonotype was detected only once. The chain employs TRBV4-1 and TRBJ1-6; D is ambiguous. This CDR3 has 17 amino acids. Germline values: CDR1 MGHRA, CDR2 YSYEKL. The V end was cut by 1 base, the J end by 6 bases, with 16 bases between. The CDR3 nucleotides are TGCGCCAGCAGCCAAGTGTTCCGGGTTGGGCGTAATTCACCCCTCCACTTT. This codes for CASSQVFRVGRNSPLHF.

This clonotype was recorded many times. The chain is built from TRBV27 and TRBJ1-5; D remains ambiguous. The CDR3 has 14 amino acids. CDR1 is MNHEY, CDR2 SMNVEV, per germline (reference sequence). The V and J ends lost 3 bases and 3 bases respectively, with 9 bases between them. This CDR3 reads CASSFQATNQPQHF. DNA of the CDR3: TGTGCCAGCAGTTTCCAGGCCACCAATCAGCCCCAGCATTTT.